Presented here are 5 T cell receptor beta chains from one specimen sequenced in a study of CD8 T cells in ankylosing spondylitis. No antigen is known for these receptors. Study-wide points: What seemed typical of ankylosing spondylitis blood was a TCR beta motif built from roughly eight highly homologous variants.

TCRdb processed the 5' RACE reads anew with MiXCR; each CDR3 protein has one entry. The data show about 440,000 distinct CDR3 sequences, 17% seen once. Sequencing input: blood, either unsorted or a sorted T cell fraction (not recorded which). Every receptor here comes from a male donor with ankylosing spondylitis.

V and J are TRBV24-1 and TRBJ2-1; 9 nucleotides match TRBD2. Germline-derived CDR1 and CDR2 are KGHDR and SFDVKD. The CDR3 sequence is 16 residues long. V lost 1 base and J lost 2; bases outside the gene matches: 2. This CDR3 reads CATSDFSGSTYNEQFF. CDR3 sequence (DNA): TGTGCCACCAGTGATTTTAGCGGGAGCACCTACAATGAGCAGTTCTTC.

The gene calls are TRBV20-1 and TRBJ2-5, with D possibly being TRBD1 (5 bases). This CDR3 comprises 13 residues. V gave up 4 bases and J gave up 1 base, with 10 bases separating them. Germline V gives CDR1 DFQATT, CDR2 SNEGSKA (reference sequence). The DNA of the CDR3 is TGCAGTGCTAAAAAGACAGTCCAAGAGACCCAGTACTTC. Its protein is CSAKKTVQETQYF.

This clonotype was detected a few times. This chain joins TRBV28 and TRBJ2-3; D gene unclear. V was trimmed by 6 bases and J by 7 bases, leaving 20 bases between them. The CDR3 is 15 amino acids. From germline, CDR1 is MDHEN and CDR2 SYDVKM. CDR3 amino acids: CASSSPTLAVNTQYF. The DNA of the CDR3 is TGTGCCAGCAGCTCCCCCACTCTTGCGGTTAATACGCAGTATTTT.

This clonotype was counted between two and nine times. The CDR3 region is CASSLEGGNSYEQYF. For the CDR3, the DNA is TGTGCCAGCAGCTTAGAAGGGGGCAACTCCTACGAGCAGTACTTC. The chain carries TRBV11-1 and TRBJ2-7, with TRBD1 identical over 7 bases. Trimming at V came to 1 base and at J to 0 bases, leaving 3 bases not matched to a gene. Germline values: CDR1 SGHAT, CDR2 FQDESV (reference sequence). The CDR3 sequence is 15 residues long. Full variable domain (outside the CDR3, taken from reference TRBV11-1 and TRBJ2-7): EAEVAQSPRYKITEKSQAVAFWCDPISGHATLYWYRQILGQGPELLVQFQDESVVDDSQLPKDRFSAERLKGVDSTLKIQPAELGDSAMYLCASSLEGGNSYEQYFGPGTRLTVT.

This clonotype was seen only a few times. The J gene is TRBJ2-3, the V gene TRBV6-1, with 14 nucleotides matching TRBD2. The CDR3 is 16 amino acids. J lost 5 bases, V lost 5 bases, and 6 bases had no gene match. Germline V gives CDR1 MNHNS, CDR2 SASEGT. CDR3 sequence (DNA): TGTGCCAGCAGTCAAGGACTAGCGGGAGGTGAAGATACGCAGTATTTT. It is translated as CASSQGLAGGEDTQYF.